The 30 T cell receptor beta chains below were found in one sample sequenced in a study of molecular identifiers for immune sequencing clone quantification. TCRdb redid the calling of the PCR reads with MiXCR, one entry per CDR3 protein. The profile shows about 86,000 distinct CDR3 sequences, about 23% of them singletons. Sequencing input: naive CD8+ T cells from blood, with Jurkat cell RNA spiked in. Subset reported: FACS-sorted CD8+CD4-CCR7+CD45RA+ naive T cells. Receptor source: a human donor in good health. Some libraries in this study had Jurkat cell RNA spiked in.

The chain couples TRBV6-5 to TRBJ2-2, with D unclear. The CDR3 has 15 residues. The V gene's germline CDR1 is MNHEY and CDR2 SVGAGI. Trimming left V 0 bases short and J 8 bases short, with 13 bases between. The CDR3 region is CASSYSIWVGGELFF. The CDR3 DNA reads as TGTGCCAGCAGTTACTCGATTTGGGTAGGAGGGGAGCTGTTTTTT.

This clonotype was counted ten times or more. This sequence joins TRBV9 and TRBJ2-3; TRBD2 is a possible D gene (6 bases). The CDR3 has 16 residues. Germline CDR1 and CDR2: SGDLS and YYNGEE. V gave up 1 base and J gave up 4 bases, with 16 bases separating them. The DNA for the CDR3 is TGTGCCAGCAGCGTAATGCAGACAGCGGGCTCAGATACGCAGTATTTT. Amino acid sequence: CASSVMQTAGSDTQYF.

V and J are TRBV5-5 and TRBJ1-5; D is uncertain. Germline CDR1 reads SGHKS; CDR2 reads YYEKEE (reference sequence). Trimming left V 0 bases short and J 7 bases short, with 14 bases between. CDR3 length equals 15 residues. The chain's CDR3 is CASSLGDALGQPQHF. As DNA, the CDR3 is TGTGCCAGCAGCTTGGGAGACGCCTTAGGACAGCCCCAGCATTTT.

This clonotype was seen many times. The chain joins TRBV4-1 to TRBJ1-5; maybe TRBD1 (5 bases). Germline V gene data show CDR1 as MGHRA and CDR2 as YSYEKL. The CDR3 runs to 15 residues. The germline V and J ends were trimmed by 0 bases and 7 bases, with 13 bases remaining between them. CDR3 loop: CASSQDRGPGQPQHF. The CDR3 DNA follows: TGCGCCAGCAGCCAAGATAGGGGTCCCGGGCAGCCCCAGCATTTT.

This clonotype was picked up many times. The rearrangement links TRBV28 to TRBJ2-5; no firm D call. V dropped 2 bases and J dropped 5 bases, with 6 bases sitting between them. Germline CDR1 and CDR2: MDHEN and SYDVKM. CDR3 length: 12 residues. Here the CDR3 reads CASSLVAETQYF. The CDR3 DNA reads TGTGCCAGCAGTTTAGTGGCGGAGACCCAGTACTTC. Combining the CDR3 with reference TRBV28 and TRBJ2-5 gives the whole variable domain DVKVTQSSRYLVKRTGEKVFLECVQDMDHENMFWYRQDPGLGLRLIYFSYDVKMKEKGDIPEGYSVSREKKERFSLILESASTNQTSMYLCASSLVAETQYFGPGTRLLVL.

Here the CDR3 reads CASSEAVGTLTTHNEQFF. In DNA form, the CDR3 reads TGTGCCAGCAGTGAAGCCGTAGGGACACTGACAACTCACAATGAGCAGTTCTTC. This chain uses TRBV6-1 with TRBJ2-1; TRBD1 might be the D (6 bases). The germline V gene has CDR1 MNHNS and CDR2 SASEGT. With 0 bases removed from V and 5 bases from J, the gap between germline ends came to 20 bases. This CDR3 has 18 amino acids.

With regard to this clonotype: This sequence may be a read error, since a much larger clone differs from it by one base. Lacking the conserved final phenylalanine or tryptophan, this CDR3 likely reflects a read error. The genes are TRBV7-3 and TRBJ2-1; 7 bases map to TRBD2. This CDR3 is 13 amino acids long. Germline loops: CDR1 SGHTA, CDR2 FQGTGA. J lost 7 bases, V lost 2 bases, and 2 bases had no gene match. The CDR3 reads CASSLGGRNEQFS. The CDR3 coding sequence is TGTGCCAGCAGCTTAGGCGGGAGAAATGAGCAGTTCTCC.

The chain couples TRBV3-2 to TRBJ2-3; TRBD2 is the table's D call and was not checked against the DNA. TRBV3-2 is given as a pseudogene. The CDR3 is 16 residues long. The CDR3 coding sequence is TGTGCCAGCCTTAAGAGGGCCGGAGAAGGCACAGATACGCAGTATTTT. It specifies CASLKRAGEGTDTQYF.

A word on this clonotype: The conserved final phenylalanine or tryptophan is absent from the CDR3, which likely points to a read error. The V gene is TRBV4-3, the J gene TRBJ2-3; D is uncertain. The CDR3 has 14 residues. Trimming cost V 0 bases and J 2 bases, with 6 bases left between them. In germline, CDR1 is LGHNA, CDR2 YSLEER. CDR3 in amino acids: CASSQDGVTDTQYS. CDR3 DNA sequence: TGCGCCAGCAGCCAAGACGGAGTCACAGATACGCAGTATTCT.

This clonotype showed up just once. J is TRBJ1-1 and V is TRBV9; D call uncertain. CDR3 length: 13 amino acids. The V gene's germline CDR1 is SGDLS and CDR2 YYNGEE. Trimming took off 7 bases at V and 3 bases at J, with 13 bases between the two ends. CDR3 sequence (DNA): TGTGCCAGCGGAAATACTGGGGACACTGAAGCTTTCTTT. Translating gives CASGNTGDTEAFF. Variable domain in full (rest from reference TRBV9 and TRBJ1-1): DSGVTQTPKHLITATGQRVTLRCSPRSGDLSVYWYQQSLDQGLQFLIQYYNGEERAKGNILERFSAQQFPDLHSELNLSSLELGDSALYFCASGNTGDTEAFFGQGTRLTVV.

This clonotype was picked up many times. The chain has TRBV3-1 and TRBJ1-6, with D perhaps matching TRBD1 (6 bases). Germline V CDR1 and CDR2: LGHDT, YNNKEL (reference sequence). The CDR3 is 16 residues long. Trimming stripped 4 bases from V and 7 bases from J, with 17 bases between. The CDR3 reads CASSPTPGAGNSPLHF. The CDR3 DNA reads TGTGCCAGCAGCCCCACCCCGGGGGCTGGAAATTCACCCCTCCACTTT.

Comments on this clonotype: One junction end disagrees with the germline gene, perhaps due to a read error. The chain combines TRBV20-1 with TRBJ1-1, with a weak D call TRBD1 (5 bases). This CDR3 is 15 amino acids long. The germline CDR1 and CDR2 sequences are DFQATT and SNEGSKA (reference sequence). The CDR3 loop is CSARDLLEGMAEDFF. The CDR3 DNA sequence: TGCAGTGCTAGAGATTTATTGGAGGGGATGGCTGAAGATTTCTTT.

This clonotype was counted only a few times. This sequence joins TRBV7-9 and TRBJ1-5; D is possibly TRBD1 (5 bases). CDR1 is SEHNR, CDR2 FQNEAQ, per germline (reference sequence). The CDR3 extends over 12 amino acids. V was clipped by 5 bases and J by 10 bases, with 12 bases between them. The CDR3 nucleotides are TGTGCCAGCAGCCAGGAAAGGGACCCCCAGCATTTT. Translated: CASSQERDPQHF.

This clonotype has ten or more counts. The V call is TRBV7-2, the J call TRBJ2-7, with TRBD2 as a possible D gene (5 bases). This CDR3 has 15 residues. Deletions cut 1 base from V and 6 bases from J, with 16 bases between. Per germline, CDR1 SGHTA and CDR2 FQGNSA. CDR3 coding DNA: TGTGCCAGCAGCTTAGGTGGCCGGGAAAGTCTCGAGCAGTACTTC. Protein: CASSLGGRESLEQYF.

Points on this clonotype: At one boundary the junction diverges from the germline segment, which might be a read error. The J gene is TRBJ2-3, the V gene TRBV6-5; possibly TRBD1 or TRBD2 for D (5 bases each). This CDR3 region has 14 residues. The germline gives CDR1 MNHEY, CDR2 SVGAGI. The CDR3 is CARSAGEGSAPPYF. The CDR3, as DNA: TGTGCCCGCAGCGCCGGTGAGGGGTCAGCTCCGCCGTATTTT.

This clonotype has a handful of counts. It may be a read error: a sequence one base away is much more abundant. The CDR3 DNA is TGTGCCAGCAGTGGCGACAGGGACGATTCCAAAAACATTCACTACTTC. This sequence encodes CASSGDRDDSKNIHYF. The rearrangement uses TRBV2 and TRBJ2-4; 7 bases are a match to TRBD1. This CDR3 comprises 16 residues. CDR1 is SNHLY, CDR2 FYNNEI, per germline.

This clonotype was seen at least ten times. The chain employs TRBV6-6 and TRBJ1-4; D is uncertain. CDR1 and CDR2 (germline): MNHNY, SVGAGI (reference sequence). The CDR3 spans 14 residues. The germline V and J ends were trimmed by 7 bases and 0 bases, with 9 bases remaining between them. The CDR3 DNA is TGTGCCAGCAAACCGGGAGCAACTAATGAAAAACTGTTTTTT. Protein product: CASKPGATNEKLFF.

This rearrangement joins TRBV3-1 to TRBJ2-3; a possible D gene is TRBD2 (6 bases). This CDR3 is 17 amino acids long. The V end was cut by 4 bases, the J end by 0 bases, with 17 bases between. The germline CDR1 and CDR2 sequences are LGHDT and YNNKEL (reference sequence). This CDR3 is CASSPPGGSGSTDTQYF. CDR3 DNA sequence: TGTGCCAGCAGCCCCCCGGGTGGTAGCGGTAGCACAGATACGCAGTATTTT.

The chain uses TRBV27 and TRBJ2-3, with 8 bases matching TRBD1. The CDR3 is 16 residues long. V lost 2 bases, J lost 4 bases, and 8 bases stayed unmatched. The germline gives CDR1 MNHEY, CDR2 SMNVEV (reference sequence). The CDR3 spells CASSLPPGQGSDTQYF. In DNA form, the CDR3 reads TGTGCCAGCAGTTTACCCCCCGGACAGGGTTCAGATACGCAGTATTTT.

The chain uses TRBV21-1 and TRBJ1-5. TRBV21-1 is shown as a pseudogene. The CDR3 is 14 residues long. The CDR3 coding sequence is TGTGCCAGCAGCAAGAAGGACGGCAATCAGCCCCGGCATTTT. Translation gives CASSKKDGNQPRHF.

This rearrangement joins TRBV12-5 to TRBJ2-7; no reliable D call. Germline lookup yields CDR1 LGHNT and CDR2 FRNRAP. The CDR3 consists of 13 residues. Trimming pared 6 bases from V and 3 bases from J, leaving 12 bases between. The CDR3 coding sequence is TGTGCTAGTGGACCCTCCGTCCACTACGAGCAGTACTTC. Residues: CASGPSVHYEQYF.

Note on this clonotype: A read error may be the cause here, since a much bigger clone is one base away. The chain employs TRBV14 and TRBJ2-6; D may be TRBD2 (7 bases). Germline V gives CDR1 SGHDN, CDR2 FVKESK. The CDR3 extends over 16 amino acids. Here the CDR3 reads CASSPTGGSGTNVLTF. The CDR3 DNA reads TGTGCCAGCAGCCCTACGGGGGGCTCTGGGACCAACGTCCTGACTTTC.

A word on this clonotype: Possible read error: a much larger clone is one base away. The V call is TRBV6-2 or TRBV6-3, the J call TRBJ1-1; D is uncertain. This CDR3 is 13 amino acids long. Germline CDR1 is MNHEY and CDR2 is SVGEGT. Written as DNA, the CDR3 is TGTGCCAGCAGGCCCGGCCTGGGCACTGAAGCTATCTTT. As protein: CASRPGLGTEAIF.

This clonotype was seen at least ten times. The chain recombines TRBV9 with TRBJ2-7; 8 bases align to TRBD2. Looked up from germline, CDR1 is SGDLS and CDR2 is YYNGEE. The CDR3 consists of 14 residues. The J segment lost 5 bases and the V segment lost 6 bases, leaving 10 bases of the junction unmatched. The CDR3 coding sequence is TGTGCCAGCAACACCTTAGCGGGACTAGACGAGCAGTACTTC. Its protein product is CASNTLAGLDEQYF.

A few counts support this clonotype. This chain connects TRBV20-1 to TRBJ1-1; perhaps TRBD1 as D (5 bases). The CDR3 runs 13 residues. Germline CDR1 DFQATT, CDR2 SNEGSKA (reference sequence). The CDR3 DNA is TGCAGGGGACGTAGGGGTGGGAACACTGAAGCTTTCTTT. This codes for CRGRRGGNTEAFF.

This clonotype showed up just a few times. A much larger clone lies a single base off, so this may be a read error. The CDR3 region is CASSPPGQGREKLYF. CDR3 sequence (DNA): TGTGCCAGCAGCCCTCCGGGACAGGGTAGAGAAAAACTGTATTTT. V is TRBV7-9 and J is TRBJ1-4, with 9 bases that match TRBD1. The CDR3 has 15 amino acids. Germline V lookup: CDR1 SEHNR, CDR2 FQNEAQ (reference sequence).

This clonotype was seen many times. V usage is TRBV7-8 and J usage is TRBJ1-1; D remains unclear. Germline V gives CDR1 SGHVS, CDR2 FQNEAQ. V was clipped by 5 bases and J by 2 bases, with 12 bases between them. This CDR3 has 14 amino acids. CDR3 nucleotide sequence: TGTGCCAGCAGCCCGACAAGCGATAACACTGAAGCTTTCTTT. It specifies CASSPTSDNTEAFF.

V usage is TRBV4-1 and J usage is TRBJ2-1; 9 bases agree with TRBD2. Germline V CDR1 and CDR2: MGHRA, YSYEKL. Germline trimming cut 1 base from V and 7 bases from J; bases unmatched to any gene: 8. This CDR3 has 16 residues. Written as DNA, the CDR3 is TGCGCCAGCAGCCAAGTCTTGCGGGGGGGCAGGAATGAGCAGTTCTTC. Its protein is CASSQVLRGGRNEQFF.

In this sample, this clonotype turned up many times. The chain is built from TRBV4-3 and TRBJ2-7; tentatively, D is TRBD1 (6 bases). CDR3 length: 15 amino acids. V was trimmed by 0 bases and J by 3 bases, leaving 12 bases between them. CDR1 LGHNA and CDR2 YSLEER come from the germline V gene. The CDR3 reads CASSQDEGHGYEQYF. CDR3 in DNA: TGCGCCAGCAGCCAAGACGAGGGACACGGCTACGAGCAGTACTTC.

This clonotype has a count of ten or more. V and J are TRBV12-3 or TRBV12-4 and TRBJ2-3; no clear D gene. The CDR3 extends over 14 amino acids. V was cut by 2 bases and J by 1 base, with 7 bases left in between. DNA of the CDR3: TGTGCCAGCAGTTTACAGTATCGCACAGATACGCAGTATTTT. Translation gives CASSLQYRTDTQYF.